This passage covers 32 T cell receptor beta chains from one sample sequenced in a study of T cells in localized non-small cell lung cancer. The repertoire was sequenced with immunoSEQ multiplex PCR; TCRdb's copy has only in-frame clones and lacks some. This table holds 25,000 to 35,000 clones, 90% to 95% found once. The specimen comprised PBMCs, sampled before any cancer treatment. Every receptor here comes from a man between 35 and 75 years old with stage II lung adenocarcinoma.

This rearrangement joins TRBV19 to TRBJ1-5; unclear D gene. V lost 10 bases and J 1 base, leaving 14 bases between the germline ends. In germline, CDR1 is LNHDA, CDR2 SQIVND (reference sequence). The CDR3 runs to 14 residues. CDR3 coding DNA: TGTGCCACCCGTAGGGTTGCGAGCAATCAGCCCCAGCATTTT. Translated, it gives CATRRVASNQPQHF. Complete variable domain (other parts from reference TRBV19 and TRBJ1-5): DGGITQSPKYLFRKEGQNVTLSCEQNLNHDAMYWYRQDPGQGLRLIYYSQIVNDFQKGDIAEGYSVSREKKESFPLTVTSAQKNPTAFYLCATRRVASNQPQHFGDGTRLSIL.

This clone is a singleton in its sample. The rearrangement links TRBV7-9 to TRBJ2-6, with a tentative D call TRBD1 (6 bases). This CDR3 region has 16 residues. The V end was cut by 2 bases, the J end by 4 bases, with 12 bases between. Looked up from germline, CDR1 is SEHNR and CDR2 is FQNEAQ (reference sequence). CDR3 amino acids: CASSLTQGTGANVLTF. In DNA form, the CDR3 reads TGTGCCAGCAGCTTAACGCAGGGGACCGGGGCCAACGTCCTGACTTTC.

This clone was observed a handful of times. The chain carries TRBV6-1 and TRBJ2-2; D gene uncertain. This CDR3 is built from 12 residues. Germline values: CDR1 MNHNS, CDR2 SASEGT. V was trimmed by 4 bases and J by 8 bases, leaving 8 bases between them. CDR3 residues: CASSGVGGELFF. The CDR3 DNA reads as TGTGCCAGCAGTGGCGTTGGAGGGGAGCTGTTTTTT.

The CDR3 DNA sequence: TGTGCCAGCAGTTTGGAAGGAGGGAGAGGGGGCACAGATACGCAGTATTTT. This sequence encodes CASSLEGGRGGTDTQYF. This rearrangement joins TRBV27 to TRBJ2-3; possible D gene TRBD2, 6 bases. Trimming removed 3 bases at V and 1 base at J, with 17 bases between. This CDR3 comprises 17 residues. CDR1 MNHEY and CDR2 SMNVEV come from the germline V gene (reference sequence).

This chain connects TRBV30 to TRBJ1-1; TRBD1 is a possible D gene (5 bases). The germline CDR1 and CDR2 sequences are GTSNPN and SVGIG (reference sequence). The length of the CDR3 is 12 residues. V lost 5 bases and J 6 bases, leaving 13 bases between the germline ends. CDR3 coding DNA: TGTGCCTGGCAAGACAGTTACGCTGAAGCTTTCTTT. Protein sequence: CAWQDSYAEAFF. Looking up the rest from reference TRBV30 and TRBJ1-1 gives the full variable domain: SQTIHQWPATLVQPVGSPLSLECTVEGTSNPNLYWYRQAAGRGLQLLFYSVGIGQISSEVPQNLSASRPQDRQFILSSKKLLLSDSGFYLCAWQDSYAEAFFGQGTRLTVV.

J is TRBJ2-2 and V is TRBV7-2; a weak D match, TRBD1 (5 bases). Germline assignment: CDR1 SGHTA and CDR2 FQGNSA. V dropped 2 bases and J dropped 8 bases, with 6 bases sitting between them. The CDR3 is 12 amino acids. The CDR3 region has the DNA TGTGCCAGCAGCTTACCAGGGGGGGAGCTGTTTTTT. The encoded protein is CASSLPGGELFF. The complete variable domain, with remaining parts taken from reference TRBV7-2 and TRBJ2-2, reads GAGVSQSPSNKVTEKGKDVELRCDPISGHTALYWYRQSLGQGLEFLIYFQGNSAPDKSGLPSDRFSAERTGGSVSTLTIQRTQQEDSAVYLCASSLPGGELFFGEGSRLTVL.

The V and J genes are TRBV6-1 and TRBJ2-7, with D perhaps TRBD2 (5 bases). Germline CDR1 is MNHNS and CDR2 is SASEGT. The CDR3 length is 11 residues. V dropped 6 bases and J dropped 3 bases, with 6 bases sitting between them. The CDR3 loop is CASRDYYEQYF. The CDR3 region has the DNA TGTGCCAGCAGAGACTACTACGAGCAGTACTTC.

V gene TRBV19 combines with J gene TRBJ1-1; TRBD1 is a possible D gene (5 bases). Germline V gene data show CDR1 as LNHDA and CDR2 as SQIVND (reference sequence). The V and J ends lost 3 bases and 9 bases respectively, with 8 bases between them. This CDR3 is built from 11 residues. The CDR3 DNA follows: TGTGCCAGTAGTATCGGGGACCAAGCTTTCTTT. Residues: CASSIGDQAFF.

This clone was detected only once. The chain combines TRBV6-6 with TRBJ2-7, with D perhaps matching TRBD1 (6 bases). The CDR3 is 13 amino acids. V gave up 5 bases and J gave up 2 bases, with 10 bases separating them. Germline V gene sequence: CDR1 MNHNY, CDR2 SVGAGI (reference sequence). CDR3: CASSVDRPYEQYF. The DNA of the CDR3 is TGTGCCAGCAGTGTCGACAGGCCCTACGAGCAGTACTTC.

The chain recombines TRBV29-1 with TRBJ2-1; D unclear. CDR1 and CDR2 (germline): SQVTM, ANQGSEA. V lost 3 bases and J lost 6, with 3 bases in between. There are 10 residues in the CDR3. The CDR3 sequence: CSVEGNEQFF. CDR3 DNA sequence: TGCAGCGTTGAGGGCAATGAGCAGTTCTTC.

This chain uses TRBV7-9 with TRBJ2-7; D gene unclear. Germline CDR1 SEHNR, CDR2 FQNEAQ (reference sequence). The CDR3 has 17 amino acids. Deletions cut 3 bases from V and 6 bases from J, with 24 bases between. In DNA, the CDR3 is TGTGCCAGCAGCTTGACCGCGACCTGGACCCAGCCGGGCGAGCAGTACTTC. This gives the protein CASSLTATWTQPGEQYF.

The V and J genes are TRBV10-2 and TRBJ2-3; 7 bases fit TRBD1. V lost 6 bases and J lost 1; bases outside the gene matches: 7. The CDR3 is 15 residues long. CDR1 is WSHSY, CDR2 SAAADI, per germline. In DNA, the CDR3 is TGCGCCAGCAGAGACACAGGGGTTGGCACAGATACGCAGTATTTT. Translation gives CASRDTGVGTDTQYF.

The gene calls are TRBV20-1 and TRBJ2-1; D gene unclear. The germline gives CDR1 DFQATT, CDR2 SNEGSKA (reference sequence). CDR3 length equals 11 residues. V shed 7 bases and J shed 5 bases, with 9 bases lying between them. The CDR3 protein is CSVERNNEQFF. As DNA, the CDR3 is TGCAGTGTCGAGCGCAACAATGAGCAGTTCTTC.

The chain has TRBV21-1 and TRBJ2-2. TRBV21-1 is shown as a pseudogene. There are 11 residues in the CDR3. The CDR3 DNA reads TGTGCCAGCAGCAAAACCGGGGAGCTGTTTTTT. Its translation: CASSKTGELFF.

This rearrangement joins TRBV19 to TRBJ2-3; 10 positions match TRBD2. This CDR3 spans 17 amino acids. V was pared by 1 base and J by 1 base, with 5 bases of the junction left unmatched. CDR1 LNHDA and CDR2 SQIVND come from the germline V gene (reference sequence). DNA of the CDR3: TGTGCCAGTAGTATAGCCATCACTAGCGGGGGCACAGATACGCAGTATTTT. Its protein product is CASSIAITSGGTDTQYF.

J is TRBJ2-7 and V is TRBV4-1; 11 bases are a match to TRBD2. This CDR3 region has 16 residues. Per the germline V gene, CDR1 is MGHRA and CDR2 is YSYEKL. V was clipped by 4 bases and J by 5 bases; unmatched bases: 10. The DNA of the CDR3 is TGCGCCAGCAGCCTTTTTAGCGGGAGGGCCTGGGACGAGCAGTACTTC. It encodes CASSLFSGRAWDEQYF.

The rearrangement uses TRBV28 and TRBJ2-3, with a tentative D call TRBD2 (5 bases). V gave up 8 bases and J gave up 6 bases, with 18 bases separating them. This CDR3 has 14 residues. The V gene's germline CDR1 is MDHEN and CDR2 SYDVKM. CDR3 in amino acids: CASGRLPKRDTQYF. The CDR3 DNA reads as TGTGCCAGCGGGAGACTACCCAAGAGGGATACGCAGTATTTT.

About this clone: The junction does not match germline at one end; this may be a read error. The chain couples TRBV6-1 to TRBJ2-6; TRBD1 might be the D (5 bases). This CDR3 comprises 14 residues. The germline V gene has CDR1 MNHNS and CDR2 SASEGT. CDR3 amino acids: CVSSDSSGANVLTF. The CDR3 nucleotides read TGTGTCAGCAGTGACAGCTCTGGGGCCAACGTCCTGACTTTC.

The chain combines TRBV14 with TRBJ2-1; D ambiguous. CDR1 SGHDN and CDR2 FVKESK come from the germline V gene. Deletions cut 4 bases from V and 3 bases from J, with 7 bases between. This CDR3 comprises 13 residues. DNA for the CDR3: TGTGCCAGCAGCCTTTTGGACTACAATGAGCAGTTCTTC. As protein: CASSLLDYNEQFF. The variable domain in full, with the rest retrieved from reference TRBV14 and TRBJ2-1, is EAGVTQFPSHSVIEKGQTVTLRCDPISGHDNLYWYRRVMGKEIKFLLHFVKESKQDESGMPNNRFLAERTGGTYSTLKVQPAELEDSGVYFCASSLLDYNEQFFGPGTRLTVL.

The chain's CDR3 is CASSYQGSSYNEQFF. The CDR3 DNA is TGCGCCAGCAGCTACCAAGGCAGCTCCTACAATGAGCAGTTCTTC. The V gene is TRBV5-1, the J gene TRBJ2-1; D is unresolved. CDR3 length: 15 amino acids. Trimming took off 3 bases at V and 0 bases at J, with 10 bases between the two ends. The germline V gene has CDR1 SGHRS and CDR2 YFSETQ.

The CDR3: CASSMVMEGLGTYNEQFF. Here the CDR3 DNA reads TGTGCCAGTAGTATGGTGATGGAGGGACTGGGTACCTACAATGAGCAGTTCTTC. The J gene is TRBJ2-1, the V gene TRBV19, with a possible D match to TRBD2 (6 bases). Per germline, CDR1 LNHDA and CDR2 SQIVND (reference sequence). Trimming left V 3 bases short and J 2 bases short, with 20 bases between. The CDR3 extends over 18 amino acids.

This clone turned up a few times. V gene TRBV6-1 combines with J gene TRBJ1-2; 11 positions agree with TRBD1. The CDR3 spans 17 residues. Per the germline V gene, CDR1 is MNHNS and CDR2 is SASEGT. With V trimmed by 2 bases and J by 6 bases, 11 bases remained unmatched. CDR3 nucleotides: TGTGCCAGCAGTGAATGGGGACAGGGGGACGACGGGGATGGCTACACCTTC. Its protein is CASSEWGQGDDGDGYTF.

This chain links TRBV7-9 with TRBJ1-3, with D hard to call. The germline V and J ends were trimmed by 3 bases and 0 bases, with 9 bases remaining between them. CDR1 and CDR2 from the germline V gene are SEHNR and FQNEAQ (reference sequence). The CDR3 is 15 residues long. For the CDR3, the DNA is TGTGCCAGCAGCTTCTCCTCGCACTCTGGAAACACCATATATTTT. The encoded protein is CASSFSSHSGNTIYF.

This clone ranks as medium-sized (0.01 to 0.1%). Other DNA sequences of this sample code for an identical CDR3. The chain recombines TRBV9 with TRBJ2-1; TRBD1 matches at 7 bases. CDR1 and CDR2 (germline): SGDLS, YYNGEE. Unmatched junction bases numbered 5, after V lost 4 bases and J lost 4 bases. The CDR3 is 14 amino acids. CDR3 amino acids: CASSLRTGYNEQFF. CDR3 DNA sequence: TGTGCCAGCAGCCTGCGGACAGGTTACAATGAGCAGTTCTTC.

In DNA, the CDR3 is TGTGCCAGCAGCTTAGGGACGGCCTCTGGAAACACCATATATTTT. Translated: CASSLGTASGNTIYF. The chain employs TRBV7-2 and TRBJ1-3; D is undetermined. Looked up from germline, CDR1 is SGHTA and CDR2 is FQGNSA. With 1 base removed from V and 0 bases from J, the gap between germline ends came to 7 bases. This CDR3 contains 15 residues. The full variable domain, in which reference TRBV7-2 and TRBJ1-3 provide the parts outside the CDR3, is GAGVSQSPSNKVTEKGKDVELRCDPISGHTALYWYRQSLGQGLEFLIYFQGNSAPDKSGLPSDRFSAERTGGSVSTLTIQRTQQEDSAVYLCASSLGTASGNTIYFGEGSWLTVV.

The V call is TRBV6-4, the J call TRBJ2-1; possible D gene TRBD2, 6 bases. The CDR3 runs to 15 residues. V gave up 8 bases and J gave up 9 bases, with 23 bases separating them. Germline V gene data show CDR1 as MRHNA and CDR2 as SNTAGT. CDR3 sequence reads: CASLRWRAVVVEQFF. CDR3 DNA: TGTGCCAGCCTGCGGTGGAGGGCCGTGGTGGTTGAGCAGTTCTTC.

The chain's CDR3 is CASRSGLKVTGFSYNEQFF. DNA of the CDR3: TGTGCCAGCAGGTCTGGCCTAAAGGTCACGGGGTTTTCCTACAATGAGCAGTTCTTC. The chain has TRBV2 and TRBJ2-1; D might be TRBD2 (5 bases). CDR1 and CDR2 (germline): SNHLY, FYNNEI. Between the trimmed V and J ends, which lost 6 bases and 1 base, there was a span of 25 bases. The CDR3 consists of 19 residues.

The genes are TRBV4-1 and TRBJ1-5; the D is unclear. The CDR3 runs 17 residues. The ends were cut back, 0 bases at V and 2 bases at J, with 14 bases in the middle. Germline CDR1 and CDR2: MGHRA and YSYEKL. The CDR3: CASSQDRVLIGNQPQHF. The CDR3 bases are TGCGCCAGCAGCCAAGATAGAGTATTAATCGGCAATCAGCCCCAGCATTTT.

V usage is TRBV27 and J usage is TRBJ2-7; D may be TRBD1 (6 bases). V lost 6 bases and J 2 bases, leaving 11 bases between the germline ends. CDR3 length equals 13 residues. Germline lookup yields CDR1 MNHEY and CDR2 SMNVEV (reference sequence). CDR3 nucleotides: TGTGCCAGCAGCATCACAGGGCCCTACGAGCAGTACTTC. Protein: CASSITGPYEQYF.

The V gene is TRBV6-4, the J gene TRBJ2-1; D is unresolved. The germline V gene has CDR1 MRHNA and CDR2 SNTAGT. With 11 bases removed from V and 6 bases from J, the gap between germline ends came to 17 bases. This CDR3 region has 13 residues. Written as DNA, the CDR3 is TGTGCCCTAACAAGGGTGAGACCCAATGAGCAGTTCTTC. Translation: CALTRVRPNEQFF.

V and J are TRBV28 and TRBJ1-5; D gene uncertain. CDR1 and CDR2 (germline): MDHEN, SYDVKM. This CDR3 is 13 amino acids long. Deletions cut 4 bases from V and 2 bases from J, with 6 bases between. CDR3 DNA: TGTGCCAGCAGTTCCGATGGCAATCAGCCCCAGCATTTT. Its translation: CASSSDGNQPQHF.

The chain joins TRBV10-3 to TRBJ2-2, with D tentatively TRBD2 (6 bases). V shed 6 bases and J shed 4 bases, with 15 bases lying between them. CDR3 length: 15 amino acids. Germline V gene sequence: CDR1 ENHRY, CDR2 SYGVKD. CDR3 in amino acids: CAIRSGGTATGELFF. For the CDR3, the DNA is TGTGCCATCAGGTCTGGGGGGACGGCCACCGGGGAGCTGTTTTTT.